These T cell receptor beta chains were read from a single sample in a study of T cells after posttransplantation cyclophosphamide. Clones were read by immunoSEQ multiplex PCR, and TCRdb kept only the in-frame ones, dropping some. Singletons are absent from the sample, which has tens of thousands of clones. Sequencing used PBMCs. The receptors come from a woman aged 55-69 years in good health, CMV-negative, and a related stem cell transplant donor. The CDR3 runs from the conserved cysteine through the conserved F or W. The D gene is left open where the match is weak. Expanded clones are given a class, and other clones once, few, many or no size at all.

>TRBJ1-5|TRBV6-2/TRBV6-3|many|.|16
TGTGCCAGTCGACCGAGTAGGGGCTATAGCAATCAGCCCCAGCATTTT
CASRPSRGYSNQPQHF
>TRBJ1-5|TRBV30|few|TRBD1|17
TGTGCCTGGAGTGGGGCCCGGGACAGCTATAGCAATCAGCCCCAGCATTTT
CAWSGARDSYSNQPQHF
>TRBJ2-6|TRBV18|many|.|15
TGTGCCAGCTCCGCCGGGGGTTCTGGGGCCAACGTCCTGACTTTC
CASSAGGSGANVLTF
>TRBJ2-2|TRBV6-4|many|.|13
TGTGCCAGCGGGACTCCCAACACCGGGGAGCTGTTTTTT
CASGTPNTGELFF
>TRBJ2-3|TRBV4-1|many|TRBD2|17
TGCGCCAGCAGCCGGGGACTAGCGGGAGGCCGCACAGATACGCAGTATTTT
CASSRGLAGGRTDTQYF
>TRBJ1-2|TRBV7-9|many|TRBD1|15
TGTGCCAGCAGATCAAGGCCGGCAGGGGGCTATGGCTACACCTTC
CASRSRPAGGYGYTF
>TRBJ2-7|TRBV7-9|many|TRBD1|12
TGTGCCAGCAGCTACGACAGGGGTGAGCAGTACTTC
CASSYDRGEQYF
>TRBJ1-3|TRBV6-1|many|TRBD1|16
TGTGCCAGCAGTGAAAGGGACAGGAGAACTGGAAACACCATATATTTT
CASSERDRRTGNTIYF
>TRBJ2-7|TRBV6-1|many|.|12
TGTGCCAGCATCAAGGGCAACTACGAGCAGTACTTC
CASIKGNYEQYF
>TRBJ2-3|TRBV7-2|many|.|13
TGTGCCAGCAGCTTAGAGCTTACAGATACGCAGTATTTT
CASSLELTDTQYF
>TRBJ2-7|TRBV15|many|TRBD2|15
TGTGCCACCAGCAGAGAGGCTAGCGGATCTTACGAGCAGTACTTC
CATSREASGSYEQYF
>TRBJ2-2|TRBV11-2|many|TRBD2|13
TGTGCCGGGGCTAGCGGGAGTCACGGGGAGCTGTTTTTT
CAGASGSHGELFF
>TRBJ1-1|TRBV7-2|many|TRBD1|15
TGTGCCAGCAGCTTAAGGGACAGGGGCAACACTGAAGCTTTCTTT
CASSLRDRGNTEAFF
>TRBJ1-2|TRBV5-1|many|.|12
TGCGCCAGCAGCTTAACAGGAGGGGGCTACACCTTC
CASSLTGGGYTF
>TRBJ2-7|TRBV6-5|few|.|14
TGTGCCAGCAGTTACCTCACGGGGTCCTACCAGCAGTACTTC
CASSYLTGSYQQYF
>TRBJ1-2|TRBV7-9|many|.|13
TGTGCCAGCAGCAGGGACGGGGGCTATGGCTACACCTTC
CASSRDGGYGYTF
>TRBJ2-1|TRBV4-1|many|TRBD2|18
TGCGCCAGCAGCCATGTAGATATGGGACTAACTTACTACAATGAGCAGTTCTTC
CASSHVDMGLTYYNEQFF
>TRBJ1-3|TRBV7-9|many|.|13
TGTGCCAGCAGCTCCCTCTCTGGAAACACCATATATTTT
CASSSLSGNTIYF
>TRBJ1-2|TRBV6-2/TRBV6-3|many|.|13
TGTGCCAGCAGTTTCCAGGTTAACTATGGCTACACCTTC
CASSFQVNYGYTF
>TRBJ1-1|TRBV28|.|.|13
TGTGCCAGCAGTTTTCCGGGTAGTACTGAAGCTTTCTTT
CASSFPGSTEAFF
>TRBJ1-1|TRBV6-4|many|.|12
TGTGCCAGCAGGGAGGGGGACACTGAAGCTTTCTTT
CASREGDTEAFF
>TRBJ1-1|TRBV18|many|.|14
TGTGCCAGCTCAGGGGGGGAAATGAACACTGAAGCTTTCTTT
CASSGGEMNTEAFF
>TRBJ2-1|TRBV19|many|.|13
TGTGCCAGTAAACGAGGCCCCTACAATGAGCAGTTCTTC
CASKRGPYNEQFF
>TRBJ1-1|TRBV5-1|many|TRBD1|13
TGCGCCAGCAGCACAGGGGAACTCTCTGAAGCTTTCTTT
CASSTGELSEAFF
>TRBJ1-2|TRBV5-8|many|TRBD1|15
TGTGCCAGCAGCTTGGGGGAACAGGGGACCTATGGCTACACCTTC
CASSLGEQGTYGYTF
>TRBJ2-1|TRBV18|many|.|14
TGTGCCAGCTCACCGACAGGGACTCTCAATGAGCAGTTCTTC
CASSPTGTLNEQFF
>TRBJ1-2|TRBV6-5|many|.|11
TGTGCCAGCAGCAGCGGGGGAGGCTACACCTTC
CASSSGGGYTF
>TRBJ1-2|TRBV6-6|many|TRBD1|15
TGTGCCAGCAGCCGACAGGGGGCGGTGGACTATGGCTACACCTTC
CASSRQGAVDYGYTF
>TRBJ2-1|TRBV11-2|many|TRBD2|13
TGTGCCAGCAAGACTAGCGGGGGGAATGAGCAGTTCTTC
CASKTSGGNEQFF
>TRBJ1-2|TRBV5-1|many|.|16
TGCGCCAGCAGCTTGGACACAGCCTCTAATAACTATGGCTACACCTTC
CASSLDTASNNYGYTF
>TRBJ1-2|TRBV6-6|many|.|15
TGTGCCAGCAGTTACTCGACACAGGGTTGGTATGGCTACACCTTC
CASSYSTQGWYGYTF
>TRBJ1-2|TRBV28|many|TRBD1|13
TGTGCCAGCAGTCGACAGGGGGCGAATGGCTACACCTTC
CASSRQGANGYTF
>TRBJ1-3|TRBV6-5|many|.|16
TGTGCCAGCAGTTACTCGCAGGGGTCGGCTGGAAACACCATATATTTT
CASSYSQGSAGNTIYF
>TRBJ2-6|TRBV19|many|.|17
TGTGCCAGTAGTATCGCACGGGGTGGGACTGGGGCCAACGTCCTGACTTTC
CASSIARGGTGANVLTF
>TRBJ1-6|TRBV5-4|many|TRBD1|15
TGTGCCAGCAGCTTGGCGGACAGGGAGAGTTCACCCCTCCACTTT
CASSLADRESSPLHF
>TRBJ1-1|TRBV6-5|many|.|12
TGTGCCAGCAGCGAGGGGGGGACTGAAGCTTTCTTT
CASSEGGTEAFF
>TRBJ1-4|TRBV2|many|.|13
TGTGCCAGCAGTGGAGGGGTTCATGAAAAACTGTTTTTT
CASSGGVHEKLFF
>TRBJ2-6|TRBV7-9|many|TRBD1|19
TGTGCCAGCAGCCACGCCCAGACAGGGGGTACCTCTGGGGCCAACGTCCTGACTTTC
CASSHAQTGGTSGANVLTF
>TRBJ1-2|TRBV6-2/TRBV6-3|.|TRBD1|15
TGTGCCAGCAGTTTCGACAGGGCTCTCAACTATGGCTACACCTTC
CASSFDRALNYGYTF
>TRBJ2-7|TRBV7-9|.|TRBD1|12
TGTGCCAGCAGCTTGGGACAGTACGAGCAGTACTTC
CASSLGQYEQYF
>TRBJ2-7|TRBV7-3|many|TRBD1|15
TGTGCCAGCAGCCTCGGACCGGGACAGTCCTACGAGCAGTACTTC
CASSLGPGQSYEQYF
>TRBJ2-3|TRBV29-1|few|.|16
TGCAGCGTTGAAGGTGGGAGAGGGACTGGCACAGATACGCAGTATTTT
CSVEGGRGTGTDTQYF
>TRBJ2-2|TRBV19|many|TRBD1|16
TGTGCCAGTAATAGCCCCGGGACAGATAACACCGGGGAGCTGTTTTTT
CASNSPGTDNTGELFF
>TRBJ2-1|TRBV6-6|many|.|14
TGTGCCAGCAGATTCCCAGGGGTATACAATGAGCAGTTCTTC
CASRFPGVYNEQFF
>TRBJ2-7|TRBV12-3/TRBV12-4|many|.|16
TGTGCCAGCAGCCGAGGACAGTCCACCAGCTCCTACGAGCAGTACTTC
CASSRGQSTSSYEQYF
>TRBJ2-1|TRBV10-3|many|TRBD2|16
TGTGCCATCGGAGGAGATCTAGCGGGGGGGCGGAATGAGCAGTTCTTC
CAIGGDLAGGRNEQFF
>TRBJ1-2|TRBV9|few|TRBD1|15
TGTGCCAGCAGCTCCCGACAGGGGGAGTCCTATGGCTACACCTTC
CASSSRQGESYGYTF
>TRBJ1-3|TRBV19|many|.|13
TGTGCCACCTCGTTTTCCTCTGGAAACACCATATATTTT
CATSFSSGNTIYF
>TRBJ2-1|TRBV14|many|.|14
TGTGCCAGCAGCCGGGCAGTTAGGAGCAATGAGCAGTTCTTC
CASSRAVRSNEQFF
>TRBJ1-4|TRBV7-9|many|TRBD1|15
TGTGCCAGCAGCGGGACAGAAAAAGGTGGTGAAAAACTGTTTTTT
CASSGTEKGGEKLFF
>TRBJ1-3|TRBV12-3/TRBV12-4|many|.|13
TGTGCCAGCAGTCATCTACAGGGAGACACCATATATTTT
CASSHLQGDTIYF
>TRBJ1-1|TRBV2|many|.|14
TGTGCCAGCAGTGCGAACAGACCGGACACTGAAGCTTTCTTT
CASSANRPDTEAFF
>TRBJ2-2|TRBV14|many|.|14
TGTGCCAGCAGCCAAGTCAGTACCACCGGGGAGCTGTTTTTT
CASSQVSTTGELFF
>TRBJ2-5|TRBV15|few|TRBD1|15
TGTGCCACCAGCAGGCTCAGGGGGTATGGAGAGACCCAGTACTTC
CATSRLRGYGETQYF